These 26 T cell receptor beta chains share one sample of origin, sequenced in a study of blood T cell repertoires in COVID-19. TCRdb's copy holds only in-frame clones and misses some; the assay was immunoSEQ multiplex PCR. The sample lists about 300,000 clones, roughly 84% occurring once. Sequenced material: peripheral blood. The source of these receptors is a human donor with COVID-19, enrolled during active disease. The donor label of this sample is uncertain.

The chain joins TRBV5-1 to TRBJ1-6, with D possibly TRBD1 on 5 matching bases. There are 14 residues in the CDR3. V shed 6 bases and J shed 6 bases, with 13 bases lying between them. CDR1 and CDR2 (germline): SGHRS, YFSETQ. The CDR3 sequence is CASTEGATNSPLHF. CDR3 nucleotide sequence: TGCGCCAGCACCGAAGGGGCGACTAATTCACCCCTCCACTTT.

This clone is a singleton in its sample. The rearrangement uses TRBV10-3 and TRBJ2-5; perhaps TRBD1 as D (7 bases). Per the germline V gene, CDR1 is ENHRY and CDR2 is SYGVKD. The CDR3 totals 13 residues. V lost 8 bases and J 4 bases, leaving 14 bases between the germline ends. CDR3 bases: TGTGCCATCCGTCAGGGGGAGGTAGAGACCCAGTACTTC. Translated, it gives CAIRQGEVETQYF.

In this sample, this clone turned up once. The J gene is TRBJ2-6, the V gene TRBV7-3, with 7 bases that match TRBD2. CDR3 size: 16 residues. Germline lookup yields CDR1 SGHTA and CDR2 FQGTGA. The ends lost 5 bases at V and 0 bases at J; junction bases unmatched: 4. CDR3: CASSPGGFSGANVLTF. DNA of the CDR3: TGTGCCAGCAGCCCCGGGGGGTTCTCTGGGGCCAACGTCCTGACTTTC.

This clone was observed a single time. This chain's CDR3 is CASSQEGLENNEQFF. For the CDR3, the DNA is TGCGCCAGCAGCCAAGAGGGACTAGAGAACAATGAGCAGTTCTTC. The rearrangement joins TRBV4-3 to TRBJ2-1; 8 bases fit TRBD2. There are 15 residues in the CDR3. Germline CDR1 and CDR2: LGHNA and YSLEER. The ends lost 0 bases at V and 5 bases at J; junction bases unmatched: 3.

The rearrangement joins TRBV29-1 to TRBJ1-4; 9 bases are a match to TRBD1. The germline gives CDR1 SQVTM, CDR2 ANQGSEA. The CDR3 is 16 amino acids. V was clipped by 1 base and J by 8 bases; unmatched bases: 11. CDR3: CSVEAIRGQGSEKLFF. The CDR3 bases are TGCAGCGTTGAAGCCATCAGGGGACAGGGCTCCGAAAAACTGTTTTTT.

This clone occurred once. This sample includes further DNA sequences coding for the same CDR3. The gene calls are TRBV28 and TRBJ2-3; the D gene is possibly TRBD2 (6 bases). V lost 3 bases and J lost 0, with 10 bases in between. Germline CDR1 reads MDHEN; CDR2 reads SYDVKM. The CDR3 runs 15 residues. CDR3: CASSLGGGSTDTQYF. CDR3 sequence (DNA): TGTGCCAGCAGTTTGGGTGGGGGGAGCACAGATACGCAGTATTTT.

This clone has a single count. V and J are TRBV2 and TRBJ1-2; D is possibly TRBD1 (6 bases). The CDR3 contains 13 residues. Germline V gene lookup returns CDR1 SNHLY and CDR2 FYNNEI. V was cut by 6 bases and J by 5 bases, with 13 bases left in between. CDR3 in DNA: TGTGCCAGCAGAGGGGGGGGTTTATATGGCTACACCTTC. Its translation: CASRGGGLYGYTF.

The rearrangement uses TRBV18 and TRBJ2-2; unclear D gene. Germline V lookup: CDR1 KGHSH, CDR2 LQKENI. V lost 6 bases to trimming and J lost 0 bases, with 14 bases between them. The CDR3 is made up of 16 amino acids. The CDR3 loop is CASSRTPRPNTGELFF. As DNA, the CDR3 is TGTGCCAGCTCCCGAACCCCTAGACCGAACACCGGGGAGCTGTTTTTT.

CDR3 nucleotide sequence: TGTGCCATCAGTGACAGGATTAACCTCAACTATGGCTACACCTTC. Translated, it gives CAISDRINLNYGYTF. The chain is built from TRBV10-3 and TRBJ1-2; no clear D. V gave up 3 bases and J gave up 2 bases, with 13 bases separating them. This CDR3 contains 15 residues. Germline CDR1 is ENHRY and CDR2 is SYGVKD.

The V gene is TRBV29-1, the J gene TRBJ2-1, with TRBD1 as a possible D gene (6 bases). Germline V gives CDR1 SQVTM, CDR2 ANQGSEA. Between the trimmed V and J ends, which lost 6 bases and 1 base, there was a span of 13 bases. The CDR3 spans 14 residues. The CDR3 sequence is CSVRRDISYNEQFF. The CDR3 DNA reads as TGCAGCGTCCGACGGGACATATCCTACAATGAGCAGTTCTTC.

This clone was seen a single time. The V and J genes are TRBV18 and TRBJ2-1; TRBD1 might be the D (7 bases). The V gene's germline CDR1 is KGHSH and CDR2 LQKENI. The CDR3 is 14 residues long. Trimming removed 1 base at V and 9 bases at J, with 13 bases between. The CDR3 is CASSPQPGGSEQFF. CDR3 sequence (DNA): TGTGCCAGCTCACCACAGCCAGGGGGGAGTGAGCAGTTCTTC.

This sequence joins TRBV6-2 or TRBV6-3 and TRBJ1-1, with D perhaps TRBD1 (6 bases). This CDR3 region has 16 residues. V lost 1 base to trimming and J lost 1 base, with 13 bases between them. Germline V gene lookup returns CDR1 MNHEY and CDR2 SVGEGT. The CDR3 protein is CASSYFGWGPNTEAFF. The CDR3 DNA is TGTGCCAGCAGTTACTTTGGTTGGGGGCCGAACACTGAAGCTTTCTTT.

The V call is TRBV28, the J call TRBJ1-1; 9 positions match TRBD1. The CDR3 has 15 amino acids. Germline CDR1 reads MDHEN; CDR2 reads SYDVKM. With 5 bases clipped from V and 1 base from J, the junction kept 5 bases outside the gene matches. This CDR3 reads CASSHPGQGNTEAFF. The DNA for the CDR3 is TGTGCCAGCAGTCATCCGGGACAGGGGAACACTGAAGCTTTCTTT.

In DNA, the CDR3 is TGTGCCAGTACCCCGACAGGAGCGAACACTGAAGCTTTCTTT. Amino acids: CASTPTGANTEAFF. The J gene is TRBJ1-1, the V gene TRBV19; maybe TRBD1 (6 bases). V was cut by 7 bases and J by 1 base, with 13 bases left in between. Germline CDR1 LNHDA, CDR2 SQIVND (reference sequence). This CDR3 comprises 14 residues.

The chain uses TRBV11-3 and TRBJ1-1; 7 bases line up with TRBD1. The germline CDR1 and CDR2 sequences are SGHNT and YENEEA. CDR3 length: 15 amino acids. V was clipped by 5 bases and J by 0 bases; unmatched bases: 6. CDR3: CASSPHGTVNTEAFF. For the CDR3, the DNA is TGTGCCAGCAGCCCCCACGGGACAGTGAACACTGAAGCTTTCTTT.

The chain is built from TRBV5-1 and TRBJ2-2; D may be TRBD2 (6 bases). V was trimmed by 6 bases and J by 5 bases, leaving 14 bases between them. The CDR3 is 14 amino acids. CDR1 is SGHRS and CDR2 is YFSETQ in the germline V gene. The CDR3 DNA reads TGCGCCAGCACCCGGGAGATAGATACCGGGGAGCTGTTTTTT. The encoded protein is CASTREIDTGELFF. Combining the CDR3 with reference TRBV5-1 and TRBJ2-2 gives the whole variable domain KAGVTQTPRYLIKTRGQQVTLSCSPISGHRSVSWYQQTPGQGLQFLFEYFSETQRNKGNFPGRFSGRQFSNSRSEMNVSTLELGDSALYLCASTREIDTGELFFGEGSRLTVL.

The chain joins TRBV7-2 to TRBJ2-7, with D perhaps matching TRBD1 (5 bases). Germline assignment: CDR1 SGHTA and CDR2 FQGNSA. CDR3 length: 14 amino acids. V was shortened by 6 bases and J by 5 bases, with 17 bases between the two germline ends. For the CDR3, the DNA is TGTGCCAGCAGTCTTCAGGGCTTTAGGAACGAGCAGTACTTC. Protein sequence: CASSLQGFRNEQYF.

This clone is a singleton in its sample. V usage is TRBV5-1 and J usage is TRBJ2-1, with 10 nucleotides matching TRBD1. Losses at the gene ends were 4 bases for V and 5 bases for J; bases not matched to a gene: 6. Germline assignment: CDR1 SGHRS and CDR2 YFSETQ. This CDR3 is built from 15 residues. CDR3 nucleotide sequence: TGCGCCAGCAGCCCGGGACAGGGGATCCACAATGAGCAGTTCTTC. Amino acids: CASSPGQGIHNEQFF.

The V gene is TRBV6-1, the J gene TRBJ2-3, with D possibly matching TRBD2 (6 bases). The CDR3 contains 15 residues. Between the trimmed V and J ends, which lost 2 bases and 3 bases, there was a span of 12 bases. CDR1 and CDR2 (germline): MNHNS, SASEGT. DNA of the CDR3: TGTGCCAGCAGTGAAACCCGAGGAGGGACAGATACGCAGTATTTT. It translates to CASSETRGGTDTQYF.

This clone was picked up one time. The rearrangement joins TRBV2 to TRBJ2-1; tentatively, D is TRBD2 (6 bases). The CDR3 consists of 15 residues. Germline lookup yields CDR1 SNHLY and CDR2 FYNNEI. V lost 4 bases and J 9 bases, leaving 19 bases between the germline ends. Here the CDR3 DNA reads TGTGCCAGCAGTGTGGATCTAGCGTCGGTTTCTGAGCAGTTCTTC. Translating gives CASSVDLASVSEQFF.

The chain carries TRBV24-1 and TRBJ2-1, with TRBD2 matching 13 bases. V shed 5 bases, J shed 10 bases, and the junction held 10 bases outside the gene matches. The CDR3 sequence is 16 residues long. CDR1 is KGHDR, CDR2 SFDVKD, per germline. In nucleotides, the CDR3 is TGTGCCACCAGTGTGGCGACTAGCGGGAGGTGGGGCGAGCAGTTCTTC. This translates into CATSVATSGRWGEQFF.

The V gene is TRBV28, the J gene TRBJ1-2; possible D gene TRBD1, 6 bases. V gave up 6 bases and J gave up 2 bases, with 13 bases separating them. The CDR3 runs 14 residues. Germline CDR1 and CDR2: MDHEN and SYDVKM. CDR3 protein: CASRAGAVNYGYTF. The CDR3 bases are TGTGCCAGCAGAGCGGGGGCTGTAAACTATGGCTACACCTTC.

The CDR3, as DNA: TGTGCCAGCTCACCACGCTCTACAGCCGCCTACGAGCAGTACTTC. It specifies CASSPRSTAAYEQYF. This chain links TRBV18 with TRBJ2-7; unclear D gene. Trimming left V 1 base short and J 2 bases short, with 12 bases between. Germline V gene lookup returns CDR1 KGHSH and CDR2 LQKENI. This CDR3 region has 15 residues.

This clone appeared once. The V and J genes are TRBV4-3 and TRBJ2-3; TRBD2 might be the D (6 bases). Germline V gene sequence: CDR1 LGHNA, CDR2 YSLEER. Trimming stripped 0 bases from V and 4 bases from J, with 14 bases between. The CDR3 has 16 residues. In DNA form, the CDR3 reads TGCGCCAGCAGCCAAGACACGGGAGTCGCGGCAGATACGCAGTATTTT. Translation gives CASSQDTGVAADTQYF.

The chain employs TRBV24-1 and TRBJ1-2; the D gene is possibly TRBD1 (6 bases). V was clipped by 5 bases and J by 6 bases, with 12 bases between them. CDR3 size: 13 residues. CDR1 is KGHDR, CDR2 SFDVKD, per germline. CDR3 in DNA: TGTGCCACCAGTGCCGGACGGACAGATGGCTACACCTTC. Translating it yields CATSAGRTDGYTF.

As DNA, the CDR3 is TGTGCCAGCAGGGGAGGAAACATTCAGTACTTC. Encoded protein: CASRGGNIQYF. The J gene is TRBJ2-4, the V gene TRBV11-2; maybe TRBD2 (6 bases). Germline V lookup: CDR1 SGHAT, CDR2 FQNNGV. This CDR3 contains 11 residues. The V gene lost 6 bases and the J gene lost 6 bases, with 6 bases spanning the gap.